This T cell receptor beta chain was profiled in a study of cytomegalovirus exposure and HLA in healthy donors. Study findings and constraints: Some public TCRs appeared in many individuals, while most sequences were rare. Clusters of TCRs from the first cohort tended to co-occur in the roughly 120 validation repertoires (as a later analysis found).

As concerns this clone: Its target is unknown.

The data were produced by immunoSEQ multiplex PCR, yet TCRdb's version contains in-frame clones alone and is incomplete. Of 100,000 to 150,000 clones in the sample, 70% to 90% were seen once. V shed 5 bases and J 1 base; nucleotides not matched to a gene: 5. This CDR3 has 15 residues. Looked up from germline, CDR1 is MNHEY and CDR2 is SMNVEV (reference sequence). This chain uses TRBV27 with TRBJ1-5; 7 nucleotides match TRBD1. This sequence originates from a woman between 18 and 30 years old in good health and CMV-seronegative. Sequencing was done on a sample of PBMCs. CDR3 region: CASSGGTASNQPQHF. The DNA for the CDR3 is TGTGCCAGCAGTGGGGGGACAGCAAGCAATCAGCCCCAGCATTTT.